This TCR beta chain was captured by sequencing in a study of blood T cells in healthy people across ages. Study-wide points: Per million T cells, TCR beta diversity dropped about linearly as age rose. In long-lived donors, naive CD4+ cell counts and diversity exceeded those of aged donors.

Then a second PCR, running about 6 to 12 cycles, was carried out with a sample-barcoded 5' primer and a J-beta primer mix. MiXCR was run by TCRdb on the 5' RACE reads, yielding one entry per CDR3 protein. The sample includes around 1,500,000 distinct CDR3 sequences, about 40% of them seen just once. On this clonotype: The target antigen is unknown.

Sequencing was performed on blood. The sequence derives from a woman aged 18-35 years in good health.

The CDR3 reads CASSLQWNTEAFF. The CDR3 coding sequence is TGTGCCAGCAGTTTACAGTGGAACACTGAAGCTTTCTTT. This chain uses TRBV28 with TRBJ1-1; D not certain. V shed 2 bases and J shed 1 base, with 5 bases lying between them. Germline CDR1 is MDHEN and CDR2 is SYDVKM. The CDR3 extends over 13 amino acids.